This T cell receptor beta chain stems from a study of blood T cell repertoires in COVID-19. Libraries were prepared by immunoSEQ multiplex PCR; TCRdb keeps only in-frame clonotypes and omits some of them. The sample shows some 180,000 clones, 79% of them seen only once. This CDR3 comprises 12 residues. The V end was cut by 6 bases, the J end by 5 bases, with 10 bases between. The V gene's germline CDR1 is MNHEY and CDR2 SMNVEV (reference sequence). This sequence originates from a woman between 65 and 79 years old in a cohort exposed to, infected with or recovered from COVID-19 (not recorded which). Input material: PBMCs or T cells enriched from blood (not recorded which). The chain uses TRBV27 and TRBJ1-2; tentative D call: TRBD1 (5 bases). CDR3 sequence reads: CASSEQGYGYTF. In DNA form, the CDR3 reads TGTGCCAGCAGCGAGCAGGGTTATGGCTACACCTTC.